The clone carrying this T cell receptor (beta chain) came up once. This specimen belongs to a study of blood T cell repertoires in COVID-19. Study context: The samples span acute and convalescent COVID-19 from the United States, Italy and Spain. PBMCs, B-cell-depleted T cells, or T cells were the source of the cDNA or gDNA that made up the material.

The CDR3 totals 14 residues. With 3 bases removed from V and 1 base from J, the gap between germline ends came to 11 bases. Per germline, CDR1 DFQATT and CDR2 SNEGSKA (reference sequence). A Seattle source enrolled patients during active infection and followed them longitudinally. In the original processing: Researchers report that nucleated cell counts were estimated from reference gene primer amplification. Clones were read by immunoSEQ multiplex PCR, and TCRdb kept only the in-frame ones, dropping some. V, J and clone size are those of that table, while D and trimming were read from the DNA. The sample shows 300,000 to 350,000 clones, around 88% of them seen only once.

The rearrangement joins TRBV20-1 to TRBJ2-3; D is perhaps TRBD1 (5 bases). The sequenced material came from peripheral blood. This sequence was found in a woman in her 30s with COVID-19, enrolled during active disease. The CDR3 region is CSASSRVGTDTQYF. The CDR3 region has the DNA TGCAGTGCTAGTTCCAGGGTGGGCACAGATACGCAGTATTTT.